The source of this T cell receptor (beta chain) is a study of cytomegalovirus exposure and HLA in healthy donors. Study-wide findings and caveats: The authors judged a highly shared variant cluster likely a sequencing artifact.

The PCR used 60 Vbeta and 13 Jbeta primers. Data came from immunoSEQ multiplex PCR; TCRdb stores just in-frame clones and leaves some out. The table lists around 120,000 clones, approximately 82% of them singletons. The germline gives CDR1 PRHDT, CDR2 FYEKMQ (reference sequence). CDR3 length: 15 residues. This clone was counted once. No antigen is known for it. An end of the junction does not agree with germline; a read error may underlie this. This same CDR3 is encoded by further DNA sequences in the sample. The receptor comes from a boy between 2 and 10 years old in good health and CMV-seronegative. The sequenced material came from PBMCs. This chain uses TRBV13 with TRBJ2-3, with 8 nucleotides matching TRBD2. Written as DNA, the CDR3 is TGTGCCAGCAGCGTCGGGGGGGCCTTCACAGATACACAGTATTTT. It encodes CASSVGGAFTDTQYF.